Below, 9 T cell receptor beta chains from the same sample are listed, as sequenced in a study of beta chain features in type 1 diabetes. The investigators reverse transcribed all of the isolated RNA, so they sequenced expressed TCRB transcripts. TCRdb's copy holds only in-frame clones and misses some; the assay was immunoSEQ multiplex PCR. The sample includes a few hundred thousand clones, around 9.6% of them seen just once. Sequencing was performed on naive CD4+ T cells from blood. These receptors all stem from a woman between 18 and 29 years old in good health.

The table lists this clone with a few counts. The chain couples TRBV30 to TRBJ2-7, with D hard to call. CDR1 GTSNPN and CDR2 SVGIG come from the germline V gene (reference sequence). The CDR3 contains 14 residues. Trimming removed 0 bases from V and 0 bases from J, with 9 bases in between. The chain's CDR3 is CAWSVAESSYEQYF. For the CDR3, the DNA is TGTGCCTGGAGTGTGGCGGAGAGCTCCTACGAGCAGTACTTC.

This clone was detected only a few times. CDR3 residues: CASSLASRAFDEQYF. In nucleotides, the CDR3 is TGTGCCAGCAGCTTAGCCAGCAGGGCATTTGACGAGCAGTACTTC. The V gene is TRBV7-6, the J gene TRBJ2-7; D might be TRBD1 (5 bases). The CDR3 runs 15 residues. The V end was cut by 0 bases, the J end by 5 bases, with 14 bases between. The germline V gene has CDR1 SGHVS and CDR2 FNYEAQ.

The chain joins TRBV30 to TRBJ1-5; D ambiguous. Germline CDR1 and CDR2: GTSNPN and SVGIG (reference sequence). The V and J ends lost 3 bases and 0 bases respectively, with 9 bases between them. The CDR3 is made up of 14 amino acids. CDR3 loop: CAWRGDNSNQPQHF. CDR3 coding DNA: TGTGCCTGGAGGGGTGACAATAGCAATCAGCCCCAGCATTTT.

This clone was counted a few times. The genes are TRBV7-2 and TRBJ1-6; D perhaps matches TRBD1 (6 bases). This CDR3 comprises 13 residues. Germline CDR1 and CDR2: SGHTA and FQGNSA. The V end lost 3 bases, the J end lost 14 bases, and 14 bases lay between the germline ends. CDR3 in amino acids: CASSFQAQGTLHF. In DNA, the CDR3 is TGTGCCAGCAGCTTTCAGGCCCAGGGGACCCTCCACTTT.

This clone was counted a few times. The J gene is TRBJ2-7, the V gene TRBV11-1; 8 bases line up with TRBD1. Losses at the gene ends were 6 bases for V and 7 bases for J; bases not matched to a gene: 14. CDR1 is SGHAT and CDR2 is FQDESV in the germline V gene (reference sequence). This CDR3 has 15 amino acids. The DNA of the CDR3 is TGTGCCAGCAGATTATCCCCCTCTGGACAGGGTGAGCAGTACTTC. Amino acids: CASRLSPSGQGEQYF.

The gene calls are TRBV7-2 and TRBJ1-1; D gene uncertain. V was pared by 5 bases and J by 0 bases, with 10 bases between. The germline CDR1 and CDR2 sequences are SGHTA and FQGNSA. The CDR3 sequence is 14 residues long. Here the CDR3 DNA reads TGTGCCAGCAGCCCCAGGCAGATGAACACTGAAGCTTTCTTT. Amino acids: CASSPRQMNTEAFF.

The rearrangement links TRBV5-1 to TRBJ2-2; TRBD1 matches at 8 bases. The junction had 4 bases not matched to a gene; V was cut back by 4 bases and J by 5 bases. Germline CDR1 reads SGHRS; CDR2 reads YFSETQ. CDR3 length equals 14 residues. The CDR3 protein is CASSRDRGTGELFF. The CDR3 coding sequence is TGCGCCAGCAGCCGAGACAGGGGAACCGGGGAGCTGTTTTTT.

The V and J genes are TRBV9 and TRBJ1-2, with D possibly TRBD1 on 5 matching bases. V lost 4 bases, J lost 7 bases, and 11 bases lay in between. The CDR3 has 12 amino acids. CDR1 SGDLS and CDR2 YYNGEE come from the germline V gene. Here the CDR3 reads CASSSLRVGYTF. Here the CDR3 DNA reads TGTGCCAGCAGCTCCCTCAGGGTTGGCTACACCTTC.

The J gene is TRBJ1-1, the V gene TRBV19, with 8 bases that match TRBD1. Germline V gives CDR1 LNHDA, CDR2 SQIVND (reference sequence). The CDR3 is made up of 14 amino acids. The V and J ends lost 9 bases and 1 base, in that order; junction bases with no gene match: 7. CDR3 amino acids: CARARDRTNTEAFF. CDR3 DNA: TGTGCCAGAGCCCGGGACAGGACGAACACTGAAGCTTTCTTT.